What follows describes a single TCR beta chain. As yet, its antigen is unknown. The data are from a study of shared clonotypes between healthy human individuals. Broader study findings: Rarefaction demonstrated incomplete sorted-subset sequencing despite large depth. Sampling included only blood; tissue repertoires likely differ. An anticipated effect of sequencing depth on clonotype sharing among donors was recognized.

Only CD45RO-negative cells positively selected for CCR7 counted as naive CD8 cells, so terminally differentiated effector memory CD45RA+ cells were excluded. This CDR3 comprises 15 residues. Trimming took 4 bases from V and 0 from J, leaving 10 bases between them. CDR1 and CDR2 (germline): MGHDK, SYGVNS. Original methodology: Junction-only sequences without quality scores came from ImmunoSEQ, so filtering differed. TCRdb keeps only in-frame clones here, not all; method: immunoSEQ multiplex PCR. The DNA gave D and trimming, while V, J and clone size come from that table. The table records some 800,000 clones, around 93% of them present only once.

This rearrangement joins TRBV25-1 to TRBJ2-1, with D tentatively TRBD2 (6 bases). This sequence originates from a man aged 25 to 40 in good health. The sample was naive CD8+ T cells sorted from blood. This CDR3 is CASSALGGSYNEQFF. DNA for the CDR3: TGTGCCAGCAGTGCTCTCGGGGGCTCCTACAATGAGCAGTTCTTC.